What follows are 19 T cell receptor beta chains derived from one specimen sequenced in a study of blood T cell repertoires in COVID-19 (dated by TCRdb to 2020 to 2021). The library was made by the immunoSEQ multiplex PCR assay. TCRdb stores this immuneACCESS table with in-frame sequences only. Part of the clones is absent; in the studies checked, under half of the shortfall reflects unresolved V genes, and no reason is known for the rest. In this sample the table shows 61,000 or so clones, about 86% of which occur a single time. Of the sample, roughly 20% is held by the ten largest clones. Sequenced material: peripheral blood. The receptors originated from a woman at least 80 years old with active COVID-19.

The chain recombines TRBV28 with TRBJ2-5; TRBD1 matches 9 bases. CDR1 is MDHEN and CDR2 is SYDVKM in the germline V gene. This CDR3 is built from 13 residues. V lost 8 bases and J lost 7; bases outside the gene matches: 8. CDR3 protein: CASQSTGGRTQYF. The CDR3 coding sequence is TGTGCCAGCCAATCTACAGGGGGCCGGACCCAGTACTTC.

This sequence joins TRBV4-2 and TRBJ1-2; D may be TRBD1 (5 bases). The CDR3 is made up of 15 amino acids. V dropped 1 base and J dropped 4 bases, with 13 bases sitting between them. In germline, CDR1 is LGHNA, CDR2 YNFKEQ. Here the CDR3 DNA reads TGTGCCAGCAGCCAAGGTTCTTGGCAGGGCTATGGCTACACCTTC. It yields the protein CASSQGSWQGYGYTF.

The chain employs TRBV10-2 and TRBJ2-1; 8 nucleotides match TRBD2. The germline gives CDR1 WSHSY, CDR2 SAAADI. CDR3 size: 16 residues. Losses at the gene ends were 0 bases for V and 5 bases for J; bases not matched to a gene: 6. CDR3: CASSESTGGADNEQFF. For the CDR3, the DNA is TGCGCCAGCAGTGAGTCGACCGGGGGGGCCGACAATGAGCAGTTCTTC.

This clone was detected only once. The chain joins TRBV7-5 to TRBJ2-5; TRBD2 was called by the table and not checked on the DNA. TRBV7-5 is assigned pseudogene status. CDR3 length: 14 residues. The CDR3 DNA sequence: TGTGCCAGAAGTCAGACCCCGGGGGAAGAGACCCAGTACTTC. As protein: CARSQTPGEETQYF.

The chain carries TRBV6-5 and TRBJ2-5; 12 nucleotides agree with TRBD1. Germline lookup yields CDR1 MNHEY and CDR2 SVGAGI. Trimming removed 7 bases from V and 12 bases from J; junction bases left unmatched: 12. The CDR3 consists of 14 residues. In nucleotides, the CDR3 is TGTGCCAGCATAGACCGGGACAGGGGGCTGCGGAAGTACTTC. It codes for CASIDRDRGLRKYF.

This chain uses TRBV5-1 with TRBJ2-3, with 7 positions matching TRBD1. Germline values: CDR1 SGHRS, CDR2 YFSETQ. The CDR3 has 15 residues. The V gene end was trimmed by 0 bases and the J gene end by 2 bases; junction bases not matched to a gene: 3. CDR3 sequence (DNA): TGCGCCAGCAGCTTGGACAGGGGTCTCACAGATACGCAGTATTTT. It codes for CASSLDRGLTDTQYF.

The J gene is TRBJ2-3, the V gene TRBV5-1; 7 bases agree with TRBD2. Germline values: CDR1 SGHRS, CDR2 YFSETQ. The CDR3 loop spans 16 amino acids. The V and J ends lost 1 base and 1 base, in that order; junction bases with no gene match: 6. The CDR3 loop reads CASSLPRGVGTDTQYF. The CDR3 DNA reads as TGCGCCAGCAGCTTGCCCCGGGGGGTTGGCACAGATACGCAGTATTTT. Filled out from reference TRBV5-1 and TRBJ2-3, the complete variable domain reads KAGVTQTPRYLIKTRGQQVTLSCSPISGHRSVSWYQQTPGQGLQFLFEYFSETQRNKGNFPGRFSGRQFSNSRSEMNVSTLELGDSALYLCASSLPRGVGTDTQYFGPGTRLTVL.

In DNA, the CDR3 is TGTGCCAGCAGGGGCCAAGTGACCTACGAGCAGTACTTC. Its translation is CASRGQVTYEQYF. The V gene is TRBV6-5, the J gene TRBJ2-7; D unclear. CDR1 is MNHEY and CDR2 is SVGAGI in the germline V gene. This CDR3 region has 13 residues. V lost 6 bases and J lost 2, with 11 bases in between.

This chain uses TRBV6-6 with TRBJ2-1, with D possibly matching TRBD1 (6 bases). Germline CDR1 is MNHNY and CDR2 is SVGAGI (reference sequence). V dropped 7 bases and J dropped 0 bases, with 13 bases sitting between them. This CDR3 comprises 15 residues. CDR3 in amino acids: CASTRQASSYNEQFF. Here the CDR3 DNA reads TGTGCCAGCACTAGACAGGCTAGCTCCTACAATGAGCAGTTCTTC.

The chain carries TRBV30 and TRBJ2-5, with 10 bases that match TRBD2. The CDR3 runs 16 residues. The J segment lost 5 bases and the V segment lost 2 bases, leaving 11 bases of the junction unmatched. CDR1 and CDR2 from the germline V gene are GTSNPN and SVGIG (reference sequence). The CDR3 is CAWSRPGLAVLETQYF. The CDR3 DNA sequence: TGTGCCTGGAGTCGACCCGGACTAGCGGTTCTGGAGACCCAGTACTTC.

This chain links TRBV28 with TRBJ1-2; 9 bases align to TRBD1. This CDR3 has 14 residues. Germline values: CDR1 MDHEN, CDR2 SYDVKM. V lost 5 bases to trimming and J lost 9 bases; unmatched junction nucleotides: 10. The CDR3, as DNA: TGTGCCAGCAGTCCTGGGGACAGGGAGTTAAGCTACACCTTC. It codes for CASSPGDRELSYTF.

This clone was observed many times. V is TRBV5-8 and J is TRBJ1-5; D remains ambiguous. The CDR3 loop spans 13 amino acids. The germline gives CDR1 SGHTS, CDR2 YDEGEE. The V end lost 7 bases, the J end lost 4 bases, and 12 bases lay between the germline ends. CDR3 region: CASQVSRNQPQHF. Written as DNA, the CDR3 is TGTGCCAGCCAAGTGTCCCGGAATCAGCCCCAGCATTTT. Variable domain in full (rest from reference TRBV5-8 and TRBJ1-5): EAGVTQSPTHLIKTRGQQATLRCSPISGHTSVYWYQQALGLGLQFLLWYDEGEERNRGNFPPRFSGRQFPNYSSELNVNALELEDSALYLCASQVSRNQPQHFGDGTRLSIL.

The chain uses TRBV10-2 and TRBJ1-2, with D possibly being TRBD1 (5 bases). Per the germline V gene, CDR1 is WSHSY and CDR2 is SAAADI. The CDR3 has 13 amino acids. V was clipped by 7 bases and J by 0 bases, with 9 bases between them. CDR3 residues: CASKDRANYGYTF. The CDR3 DNA reads as TGCGCCAGCAAAGACAGAGCTAACTATGGCTACACCTTC.

The genes are TRBV6-6 and TRBJ2-2; D uncertain. The V gene's germline CDR1 is MNHNY and CDR2 SVGAGI (reference sequence). The ends were cut back, 3 bases at V and 7 bases at J, with 3 bases in the middle. The CDR3 is made up of 11 amino acids. This CDR3 is CASSYYGELFF. The CDR3 nucleotides are TGTGCCAGCAGTTATTACGGGGAGCTGTTTTTT.

The J gene is TRBJ1-3, the V gene TRBV7-3; 11 bases match TRBD1. V trimming: 5 bases; J trimming: 8 bases; junction bases outside the gene matches: 2. CDR1 is SGHTA and CDR2 is FQGTGA in the germline V gene. The CDR3 has 13 amino acids. The CDR3 DNA sequence: TGTGCCAGCAGCCAGGGACAGGGGGACACCATATATTTT. Protein product: CASSQGQGDTIYF.

The rearrangement links TRBV7-9 to TRBJ1-5, with D possibly TRBD1 on 5 matching bases. Per germline, CDR1 SEHNR and CDR2 FQNEAQ (reference sequence). V was cut by 5 bases and J by 7 bases, with 15 bases left in between. The CDR3 sequence is 14 residues long. The CDR3: CASSQRGSDQPQHF. CDR3 nucleotides: TGTGCCAGCAGCCAAAGGGGTTCGGACCAGCCCCAGCATTTT.

V is TRBV9 and J is TRBJ2-7, with D perhaps matching TRBD2 (5 bases). Trimming pared 0 bases from V and 0 bases from J, leaving 7 bases between. The CDR3 is 14 residues long. Looked up from germline, CDR1 is SGDLS and CDR2 is YYNGEE. CDR3 sequence: CASSVASGSYEQYF. The CDR3 coding sequence is TGTGCCAGCAGCGTAGCAAGCGGCTCCTACGAGCAGTACTTC.

This sequence joins TRBV6-6 and TRBJ1-2; TRBD1 might be the D (5 bases). Trimming removed 2 bases from V and 7 bases from J, with 17 bases in between. CDR1 MNHNY and CDR2 SVGAGI come from the germline V gene (reference sequence). There are 15 residues in the CDR3. DNA for the CDR3: TGTGCCAGCAGTTACACGGGACTGCCAACGGGTGGCTACACCTTC. Its translation: CASSYTGLPTGGYTF.

The V gene is TRBV10-3, the J gene TRBJ1-1; TRBD1 might be the D (5 bases). Germline lookup yields CDR1 ENHRY and CDR2 SYGVKD. The CDR3 sequence is 14 residues long. Trimming removed 6 bases at V and 1 base at J, with 12 bases between. CDR3 region: CAIRKDTANTEAFF. CDR3 bases: TGTGCCATCAGGAAGGACACAGCGAACACTGAAGCTTTCTTT.